These T cell receptor beta chains were read from a single sample in a study of T cell responses to AZD1222 COVID-19 vaccine. Using immunoSEQ multiplex PCR, the repertoire was profiled, and TCRdb retains in-frame clones only, with some absent. The sample carries some 120,000 clones, roughly 90% recorded once. Specimen: peripheral blood, collected on day 0 of AZD1222 vaccination. These receptors were taken from an adult in good health. Both conserved end residues are part of each CDR3. A D gene is named only where the DNA matches it firmly. A row's size may be missing; if present it is once, few, many or a size class.

v_call,d_call,clone_size,j_call,cdr3_aa,cdr3_nt
TRBV5-1,-,-,TRBJ2-5,CASSSPFGGSQETQYF,TGCGCCAGCAGTTCACCCTTTGGAGGGAGCCAAGAGACCCAGTACTTC
TRBV4-3,-,once,TRBJ2-2,CASSQGGAGGELFF,TGCGCCAGCAGCCAAGGTGGGGCCGGCGGGGAGCTGTTTTTT
TRBV28,TRBD2,-,TRBJ2-2,CAINGAAVAGGGELFF,TGTGCCATCAACGGGGCTGCCGTAGCGGGGGGCGGGGAGCTGTTTTTT
TRBV5-4,TRBD1,-,TRBJ1-4,CASSLDGTGHEKLFF,TGTGCCAGCAGCTTAGACGGGACAGGTCATGAAAAACTGTTTTTT
TRBV9,TRBD2,-,TRBJ2-1,CASSVQGTSPNEQFF,TGTGCCAGCAGCGTACAGGGGACTAGCCCCAATGAGCAGTTCTTC
TRBV2,TRBD1,-,TRBJ1-4,CASRTGPNEKLFF,TGTGCCAGCCGGACAGGACCTAATGAAAAACTGTTTTTT
TRBV19,-,-,TRBJ1-6,CASTGEVRSPLHF,TGTGCCAGTACGGGGGAAGTTCGATCACCCCTCCACTTT
TRBV9,TRBD2,-,TRBJ2-5,CASSVSSSGGQETQYF,TGTGCCAGCAGCGTCTCGAGTAGCGGGGGGCAAGAGACCCAGTACTTC
TRBV28,-,-,TRBJ1-4,CASSRSGVGDEKLFF,TGTGCCAGCAGTAGGTCAGGGGTAGGAGATGAAAAACTGTTTTTT
TRBV5-6,-,-,TRBJ1-2,CASSPGGAGYTF,TGTGCCAGCAGTCCCGGTGGGGCTGGCTACACCTTC
TRBV28,TRBD1,-,TRBJ1-2,CASTRGPDGYTF,TGTGCCAGCACCAGGGGGCCAGATGGCTACACCTTC
TRBV2,TRBD1,-,TRBJ1-6,CASIDRVWNSPLHF,TGTGCCAGCATCGACAGGGTTTGGAATTCACCCCTCCACTTT
TRBV19,TRBD1,-,TRBJ1-5,CASSVTGGEVNQPQHF,TGTGCCAGTAGTGTGACAGGGGGCGAAGTCAATCAGCCCCAGCATTTT
TRBV10-2,-,-,TRBJ1-5,CASSGQSNQPQHF,TGCGCCAGCAGTGGACAGTCCAATCAGCCCCAGCATTTT
TRBV19,-,-,TRBJ1-6,CASSIEGGREDLHF,TGTGCCAGTAGTATAGAAGGGGGTCGGGAGGACCTCCACTTT
TRBV24-1,-,-,TRBJ2-3,CATSGPTGTQYF,TGTGCCACCAGCGGGCCCACTGGTACGCAGTATTTT
TRBV6-1,-,-,TRBJ1-4,CASRELTYRPEEKLFF,TGTGCCAGCAGGGAACTAACATATAGGCCCGAAGAAAAACTGTTTTTT
TRBV12-3/TRBV12-4,TRBD1,-,TRBJ1-1,CASSSLQGQTAFF,TGTGCCAGCAGTTCATTGCAGGGACAGACAGCTTTCTTT
TRBV20-1,-,-,TRBJ1-1,CSARDVPEAFF,TGCAGTGCTAGGGATGTGCCTGAAGCTTTCTTT
TRBV7-9,-,-,TRBJ1-4,CASSLYGSANEKLFF,TGTGCCAGCAGCCTCTACGGGAGTGCTAATGAAAAACTGTTTTTT
TRBV28,TRBD1,-,TRBJ1-5,CASSYHRGGQPQHF,TGTGCCAGCAGTTATCACAGGGGAGGGCAGCCCCAGCATTTT
TRBV28,-,-,TRBJ2-7,CASSLPRTLSPYEQYF,TGTGCCAGCAGTTTGCCCCGGACCCTGAGTCCCTACGAGCAGTACTTC
TRBV7-9,TRBD1,few,TRBJ1-1,CASSAGTVGEAFF,TGTGCCAGCAGCGCTGGGACAGTGGGAGAAGCTTTCTTT
TRBV27,TRBD1,-,TRBJ1-1,CASSLDRGFTEAFF,TGTGCCAGCAGTTTAGACAGGGGGTTCACTGAAGCTTTCTTT
TRBV3-1/TRBV3-2,-,-,TRBJ2-1,CASSLTANEQFF,TGTGCCAGCAGCCTAACGGCCAATGAGCAGTTCTTC
TRBV6-6,-,-,TRBJ2-7,CASSSGTGSSYEQYF,TGTGCCAGCAGTTCCGGGACGGGGAGCTCCTACGAGCAGTACTTC
TRBV23-1,TRBD1,-,TRBJ1-6,CTTGGILSPLHF,TGCACCACAGGGGGCATCTTATCACCCCTCCACTTT
TRBV7-2,-,few,TRBJ1-5,CASSLGGLNQPQHF,TGTGCCAGCAGCTTAGGAGGTCTAAATCAGCCCCAGCATTTT
TRBV5-6,-,-,TRBJ2-6,CASTISGANVLTF,TGTGCCAGCACGATCTCTGGGGCCAACGTCCTGACTTTC
TRBV19,-,-,TRBJ1-1,CASSIRAGGGTEAFF,TGTGCCAGTAGTATCCGGGCTGGGGGAGGAACTGAAGCTTTCTTT
TRBV5-1,TRBD1,-,TRBJ1-2,CASSLGDRGQGYTF,TGCGCCAGCAGCTTGGGGGACAGGGGGCAAGGCTACACCTTC
TRBV15,-,-,TRBJ1-1,CATSRDQLFRGNTEAFF,TGTGCCACCAGCAGAGACCAATTATTCAGGGGGAACACTGAAGCTTTCTTT
TRBV9,TRBD1,-,TRBJ1-2,CASSVSGQGDYTF,TGTGCCAGCAGCGTCTCCGGACAGGGGGACTACACCTTC
TRBV6-5,-,-,TRBJ2-3,CASRPDTDTQYF,TGTGCCAGCCGTCCGGATACAGATACGCAGTATTTT
TRBV6-1,-,-,TRBJ1-1,CASSEDGNEAFF,TGTGCCAGCAGTGAGGATGGTAATGAAGCTTTCTTT
TRBV9,-,-,TRBJ1-1,CASSVGVTTFAVRELVF,TGTGCCAGCAGCGTAGGAGTCACTACATTTGCCGTTCGGGAGCTGGTCTTT
TRBV11-2,TRBD2,-,TRBJ2-1,CASSPRSGEDEQFF,TGTGCCAGCAGCCCCCGGAGCGGGGAGGATGAGCAGTTCTTC
TRBV9,TRBD2,-,TRBJ2-3,CASSFRLAPTDTQYF,TGTGCCAGCAGCTTTAGACTAGCGCCCACAGATACGCAGTATTTT
TRBV11-2,-,-,TRBJ1-3,CASSLRVDTENTIYF,TGTGCCAGCAGCTTGAGGGTCGATACCGAAAACACCATATATTTT
TRBV5-6,TRBD1,-,TRBJ1-2,CASSPQSGTGGYYGYTF,TGTGCCAGCAGCCCACAATCCGGGACAGGGGGGTACTATGGCTACACCTTC
TRBV5-1,-,-,TRBJ2-7,CASSLALEGYEQYF,TGCGCCAGCAGCTTGGCCTTGGAGGGCTACGAGCAGTACTTC
TRBV5-1,-,-,TRBJ1-1,CASSFEGSEAFF,TGCGCCAGCAGCTTTGAGGGAAGTGAAGCTTTCTTT
TRBV19,-,-,TRBJ2-3,CASSKPRGPSDTQYF,TGTGCCAGTAGTAAACCCCGAGGACCGTCGGATACGCAGTATTTT
TRBV4-3,TRBD1,-,TRBJ1-5,CASSPNGQGGQPQHF,TGCGCCAGCAGCCCTAACGGACAGGGTGGTCAGCCCCAGCATTTT
TRBV16,-,-,TRBJ2-3,CASSLGGPDTQYF,TGTGCCAGCAGTCTTGGGGGGCCAGATACGCAGTATTTT
TRBV18,-,-,TRBJ2-1,CASSPRRENQQFF,TGTGCCAGCTCACCGAGACGGGAGAATCAGCAGTTCTTC
TRBV3-1/TRBV3-2,-,many,TRBJ2-3,CASSPLPHWDTQYF,TGTGCCAGCAGCCCTCTTCCTCACTGGGATACGCAGTATTTT
TRBV4-3,-,-,TRBJ2-7,CASSQGQADLQYF,TGCGCCAGCAGCCAAGGACAGGCCGACCTGCAGTACTTC
TRBV7-6,-,-,TRBJ1-2,CASSLSVDYGYTF,TGTGCCAGCAGCTTATCCGTGGACTATGGCTACACCTTC
TRBV20-1,TRBD2,once,TRBJ2-5,CSASLASGGYQETQYF,TGCAGTGCTAGTTTGGCTAGCGGGGGGTACCAAGAGACCCAGTACTTC
TRBV7-8,-,-,TRBJ2-6,CASSSTRASGANVLTF,TGTGCCAGCAGCTCGACCAGGGCCTCTGGGGCCAACGTCCTGACTTTC
TRBV7-2,-,-,TRBJ1-1,CASSLEGGGNTEAFF,TGTGCCAGCAGCTTAGAGGGCGGTGGGAACACTGAAGCTTTCTTT